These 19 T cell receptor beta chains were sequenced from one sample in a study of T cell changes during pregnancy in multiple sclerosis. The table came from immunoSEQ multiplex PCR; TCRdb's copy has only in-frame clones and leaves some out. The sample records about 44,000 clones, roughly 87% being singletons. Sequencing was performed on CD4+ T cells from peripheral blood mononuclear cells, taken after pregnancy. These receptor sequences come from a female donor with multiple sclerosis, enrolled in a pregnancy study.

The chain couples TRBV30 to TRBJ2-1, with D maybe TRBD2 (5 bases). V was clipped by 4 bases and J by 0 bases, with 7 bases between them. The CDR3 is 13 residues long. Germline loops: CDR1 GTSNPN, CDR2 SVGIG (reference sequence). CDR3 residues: CAWNGNSYNEQFF. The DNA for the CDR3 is TGTGCCTGGAACGGGAACTCCTACAATGAGCAGTTCTTC.

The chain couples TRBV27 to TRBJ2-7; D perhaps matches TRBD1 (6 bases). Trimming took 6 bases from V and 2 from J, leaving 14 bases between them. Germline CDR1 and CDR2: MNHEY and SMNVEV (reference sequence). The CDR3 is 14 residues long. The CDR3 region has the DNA TGTGCCAGCAGGACCATACAGGGTACCTACGAGCAGTACTTC. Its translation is CASRTIQGTYEQYF.

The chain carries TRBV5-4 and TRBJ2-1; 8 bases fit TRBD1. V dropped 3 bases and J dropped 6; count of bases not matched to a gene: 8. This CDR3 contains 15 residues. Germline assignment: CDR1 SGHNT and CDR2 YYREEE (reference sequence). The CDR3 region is CASSSGQGYGNEQFF. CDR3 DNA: TGTGCCAGCAGCTCCGGACAGGGCTACGGCAATGAGCAGTTCTTC. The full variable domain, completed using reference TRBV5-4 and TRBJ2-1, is ETGVTQSPTHLIKTRGQQVTLRCSSQSGHNTVSWYQQALGQGPQFIFQYYREEENGRGNFPPRFSGLQFPNYSSELNVNALELDDSALYLCASSSGQGYGNEQFFGPGTRLTVL.

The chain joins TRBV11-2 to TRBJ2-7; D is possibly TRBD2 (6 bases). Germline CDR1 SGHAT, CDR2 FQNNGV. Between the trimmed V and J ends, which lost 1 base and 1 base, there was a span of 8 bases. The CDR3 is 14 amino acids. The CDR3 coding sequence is TGTGCCAGCAGCTTAGGGCGGGGTTCCTACGAGCAGTACTTC. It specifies CASSLGRGSYEQYF. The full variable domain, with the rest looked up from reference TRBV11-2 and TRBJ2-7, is EAGVAQSPRYKIIEKRQSVAFWCNPISGHATLYWYQQILGQGPKLLIQFQNNGVVDDSQLPKDRFSAERLKGVDSTLKIQPAKLEDSAVYLCASSLGRGSYEQYFGPGTRLTVT.

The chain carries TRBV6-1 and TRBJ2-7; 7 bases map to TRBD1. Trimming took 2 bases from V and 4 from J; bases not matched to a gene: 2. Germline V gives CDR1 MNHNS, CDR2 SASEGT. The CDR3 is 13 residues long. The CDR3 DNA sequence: TGTGCCAGCAGTGAAACGGGACAGTACGAGCAGTACTTC. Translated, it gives CASSETGQYEQYF.

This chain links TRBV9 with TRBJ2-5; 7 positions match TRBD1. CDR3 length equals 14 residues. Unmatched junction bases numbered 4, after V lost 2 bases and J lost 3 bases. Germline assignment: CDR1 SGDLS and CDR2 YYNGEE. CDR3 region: CASSVSQGKETQYF. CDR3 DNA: TGTGCCAGCAGCGTTTCACAGGGGAAAGAGACCCAGTACTTC.

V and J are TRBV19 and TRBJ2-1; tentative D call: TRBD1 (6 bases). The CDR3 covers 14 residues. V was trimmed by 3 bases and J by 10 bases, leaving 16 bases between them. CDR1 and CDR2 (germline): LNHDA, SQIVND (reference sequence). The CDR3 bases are TGTGCCAGTAGTATTTATGGGGGCCCCCCGGAGCAGTTCTTC. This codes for CASSIYGGPPEQFF.

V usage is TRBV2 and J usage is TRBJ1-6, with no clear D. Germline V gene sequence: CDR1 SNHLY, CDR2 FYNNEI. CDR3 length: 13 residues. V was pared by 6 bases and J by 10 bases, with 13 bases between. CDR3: CASRAPLESPLHF. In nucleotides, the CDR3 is TGTGCCAGCAGGGCCCCCCTAGAATCACCCCTCCACTTT.

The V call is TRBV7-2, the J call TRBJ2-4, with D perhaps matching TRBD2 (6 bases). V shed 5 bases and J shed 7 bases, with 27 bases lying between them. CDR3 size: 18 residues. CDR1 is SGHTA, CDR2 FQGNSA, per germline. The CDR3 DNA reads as TGTGCCAGCAGCCAAGGTAGGCTGGCGGGGAATCGTCTGAACATTCAGTACTTC. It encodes CASSQGRLAGNRLNIQYF.

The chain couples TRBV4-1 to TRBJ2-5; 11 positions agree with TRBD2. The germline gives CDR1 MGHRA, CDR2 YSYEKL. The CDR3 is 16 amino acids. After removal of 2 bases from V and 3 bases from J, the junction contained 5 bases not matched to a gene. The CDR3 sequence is CASSQLAGGPEETQYF. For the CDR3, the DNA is TGCGCCAGCAGCCAATTAGCGGGAGGGCCGGAAGAGACCCAGTACTTC.

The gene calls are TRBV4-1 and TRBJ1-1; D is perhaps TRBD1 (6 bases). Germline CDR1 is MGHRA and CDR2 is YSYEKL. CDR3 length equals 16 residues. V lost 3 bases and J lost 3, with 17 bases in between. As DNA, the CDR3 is TGCGCCAGCAGCCACCCCTCCGGCAGGGGTGACACTGAAGCTTTCTTT. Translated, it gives CASSHPSGRGDTEAFF.

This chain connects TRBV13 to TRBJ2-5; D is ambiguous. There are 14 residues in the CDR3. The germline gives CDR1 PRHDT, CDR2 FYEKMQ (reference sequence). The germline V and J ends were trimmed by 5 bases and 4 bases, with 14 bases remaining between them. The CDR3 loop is CASSPGRSTETQYF. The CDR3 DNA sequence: TGTGCCAGCAGCCCCGGTCGAAGCACAGAGACCCAGTACTTC.

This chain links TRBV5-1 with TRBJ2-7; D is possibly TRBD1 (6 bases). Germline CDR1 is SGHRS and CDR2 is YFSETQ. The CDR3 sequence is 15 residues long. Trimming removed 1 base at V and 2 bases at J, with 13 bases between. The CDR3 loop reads CASSLLTGPTYEQYF. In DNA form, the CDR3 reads TGCGCCAGCAGCTTGTTAACAGGGCCTACCTACGAGCAGTACTTC.

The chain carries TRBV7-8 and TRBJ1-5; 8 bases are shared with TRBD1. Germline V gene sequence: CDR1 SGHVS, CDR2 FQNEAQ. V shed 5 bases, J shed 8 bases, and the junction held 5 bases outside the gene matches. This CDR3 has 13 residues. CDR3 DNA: TGTGCCAGCAGCCAGGACAGGGAGAAGCCCCAGCATTTT. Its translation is CASSQDREKPQHF.

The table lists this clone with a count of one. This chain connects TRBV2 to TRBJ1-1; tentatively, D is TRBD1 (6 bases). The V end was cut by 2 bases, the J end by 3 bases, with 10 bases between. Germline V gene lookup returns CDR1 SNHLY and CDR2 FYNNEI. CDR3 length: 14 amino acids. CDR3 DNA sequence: TGTGCCAGCAGTGAACAGGGGAGAGACACTGAAGCTTTCTTT. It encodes CASSEQGRDTEAFF.

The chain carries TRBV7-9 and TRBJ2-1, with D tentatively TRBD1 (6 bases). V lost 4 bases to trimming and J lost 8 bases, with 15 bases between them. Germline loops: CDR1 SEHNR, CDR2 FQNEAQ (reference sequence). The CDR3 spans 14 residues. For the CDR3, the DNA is TGTGCCAGCAGCTCCTGGCAGGGGATCGATGAGCAGTTCTTC. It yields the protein CASSSWQGIDEQFF. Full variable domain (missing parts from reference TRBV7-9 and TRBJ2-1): DTGVSQNPRHKITKRGQNVTFRCDPISEHNRLYWYRQTLGQGPEFLTYFQNEAQLEKSRLLSDRFSAERPKGSFSTLEIQRTEQGDSAMYLCASSSWQGIDEQFFGPGTRLTVL.

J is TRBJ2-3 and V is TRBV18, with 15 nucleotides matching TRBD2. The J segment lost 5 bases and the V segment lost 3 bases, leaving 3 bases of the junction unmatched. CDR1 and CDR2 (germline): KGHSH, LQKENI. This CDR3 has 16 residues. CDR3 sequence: CASSPPGLAGGDTQYF. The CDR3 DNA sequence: TGTGCCAGCTCACCTCCGGGACTAGCGGGAGGAGATACGCAGTATTTT. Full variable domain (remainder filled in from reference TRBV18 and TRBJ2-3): NAGVMQNPRHLVRRRGQEARLRCSPMKGHSHVYWYRQLPEEGLKFMVYLQKENIIDESGMPKERFSAEFPKEGPSILRIQQVVRGDSAAYFCASSPPGLAGGDTQYFGPGTRLTVL.

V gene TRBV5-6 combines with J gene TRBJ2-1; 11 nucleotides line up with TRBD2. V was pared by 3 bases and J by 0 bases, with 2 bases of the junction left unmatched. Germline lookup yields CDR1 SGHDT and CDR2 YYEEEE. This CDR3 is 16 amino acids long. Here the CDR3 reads CASSWLAGGSYNEQFF. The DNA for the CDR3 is TGTGCCAGCAGCTGGCTAGCGGGGGGCTCCTACAATGAGCAGTTCTTC.

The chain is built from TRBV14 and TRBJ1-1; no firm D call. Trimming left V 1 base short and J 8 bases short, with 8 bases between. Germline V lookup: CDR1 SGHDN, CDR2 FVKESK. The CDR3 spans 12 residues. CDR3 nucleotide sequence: TGTGCCAGCAGCCAAGGGCCGCGGGAAGCTTTCTTT. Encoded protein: CASSQGPREAFF.